The clone carrying this T cell receptor (beta chain) has ten or more counts. Its antigen is undetermined. This record comes from a study of CD8 T cells in ankylosing spondylitis. Overall study results and limits: Seemingly distinctive of ankylosing spondylitis blood was a TCR beta motif formed by eight highly homologous variants.

This CDR3 has 13 amino acids. Trimming removed 5 bases at V and 4 bases at J, with 12 bases between. The germline CDR1 and CDR2 sequences are DFQATT and SNEGSKA (reference sequence). TCRdb reprocessed the 5' RACE reads via MiXCR and lists one record per CDR3 protein. The profile covers 350,000 or so distinct CDR3 sequences, with around 7.6% appearing a single time and approximately 15% taken by the ten largest. Input material: blood, either unsorted or a sorted T cell fraction (not recorded which). J is TRBJ2-1 and V is TRBV20-1; D gene ambiguous. This sequence was found in a male donor with ankylosing spondylitis. CDR3 sequence reads: CSAQGIRYNEQFF. DNA for the CDR3: TGCAGTGCTCAAGGGATAAGGTACAATGAGCAGTTCTTC.